The present T cell receptor beta chain was sequenced within a study of T-cell reconstitution after alpha-beta-depleted transplantation in children (dated by TCRdb to the mid-2010s). Concerning the study at large: The study quantitatively tracked T-cell immune reconstitution after TCRalphabeta/CD19-depleted allogeneic hematopoietic cell transplantation in children using TCR repertoire profiling.

At least ten counts were recorded for this clonotype. Its recognized antigen is unknown. The sample holds no much larger clone one base away, and base qualities are not on file. The treatment or condition tag for this specimen amounts to: allogeneic hematopoietic cell transplantation with graft depleted of TCRalphabeta T cells and CD19 B cells. Transplant recipients were children who received TCRalphabeta/CD19-depleted allogeneic hematopoietic cell grafts. CDR1 and CDR2 were assigned from the germline V gene (reference sequence) as LGHDT and YNNKEL. There are 15 amino acids in the CDR3, from cysteine to phenylalanine inclusive. The sequence is cut down to CDR3 DNA, 45 bases in frame from base 1. Cut back by 1 base and 0 bases, the V and J ends lie 7 bases apart. The library was generated by PCR. The listed sequencing device is Illumina HiSeq 2500. Molecular barcoding was employed in the preparation of TCR libraries, with unique molecular identifiers being used to normalize TCRbeta repertoire quantification. TCRdb trimmed the raw reads at Q25, called clones with MiXCR and kept productive beta chains. Rows with a matching CDR3 protein are joined into one entry that keeps the most common DNA and genes. In all, the sample holds over 100,000 distinct CDR3 sequences, and 10% of those were seen once. The ten largest clones add up to less than 35% of the sample.

General study outcomes and caveats: In some patients, the high TCRbeta diversity seen at day 60 was put down to recipient T cells and intrathymic progenitors that had survived conditioning. The frequencies of hyperexpanded clones fell over the following months, and after one year, T-cell counts and TCRbeta diversity were mostly attributed to newly produced T cells. The apparently early alphabetaT-cell count recovery about two months after transplant was reportedly dependent on only several hundred rapidly expanded clones derived from non-depleted graft cells.

The sequence links TRBV3-1 to TRBJ2-4; possibly the D gene is TRBD2, per 5 matching bases. This receptor was identified in a boy younger than 10 with acute lymphoblastic leukemia, due to receive a stem cell transplant. This sample comprised PBMCs, obtained before TCRalphabeta/CD19-depleted stem cell transplant. The CDR3 has the sequence CASSQVGLAKNIQYF. The nucleotide sequence is TGTGCCAGCAGCCAAGTCGGACTAGCCAAAAACATTCAGTACTTC.